These 25 T cell receptor beta chains were sequenced from one sample in a study of blood T cell dynamics during melanoma immunotherapy. Sequenced by immunoSEQ multiplex PCR; TCRdb stores in-frame clones only, minus some. The sample holds approximately 14,000 clones, around 90% seen once. Time point given: week 3, after first cycle of checkpoint inhibitor. This material consisted of blood, taken from a patient treated with checkpoint blockade. Receptors were obtained from a human donor with melanoma.

The V call is TRBV2, the J call TRBJ1-5; no clear D. V lost 6 bases, J lost 9 bases, and 15 bases lay in between. In germline, CDR1 is SNHLY, CDR2 FYNNEI. The CDR3 length is 13 residues. The chain's CDR3 is CASRVGPSRPQHF. In DNA, the CDR3 is TGTGCCAGCAGGGTAGGTCCTTCTCGGCCCCAGCATTTT.

The chain employs TRBV4-1 and TRBJ1-6, with D perhaps TRBD1 (6 bases). CDR1 MGHRA and CDR2 YSYEKL come from the germline V gene. V gave up 1 base and J gave up 6 bases, with 13 bases separating them. The CDR3 runs 16 residues. In DNA, the CDR3 is TGCGCCAGCAGCCAAGCCCAGGGGTTCGGTAATTCACCCCTCCACTTT. Protein sequence: CASSQAQGFGNSPLHF.

The chain has TRBV7-8 and TRBJ2-7; D is unresolved. V lost 5 bases to trimming and J lost 2 bases, with 4 bases between them. This CDR3 spans 11 amino acids. Looked up from germline, CDR1 is SGHVS and CDR2 is FQNEAQ. For the CDR3, the DNA is TGTGCCAGCAGCCCGACCTACGAGCAGTACTTC. This translates into CASSPTYEQYF.

The rearrangement joins TRBV7-9 to TRBJ2-5; 10 positions agree with TRBD2. The CDR3 runs to 15 residues. In germline, CDR1 is SEHNR, CDR2 FQNEAQ (reference sequence). With 7 bases clipped from V and 1 base from J, the junction kept 6 bases outside the gene matches. CDR3 DNA: TGTGCCAGCACCCTGGGACTAGCGCTCCAAGAGACCCAGTACTTC. Protein sequence: CASTLGLALQETQYF.

The CDR3: CAWSVLRSGVGEKLFF. In DNA, the CDR3 is TGTGCCTGGAGTGTACTCCGTTCAGGCGTGGGCGAAAAACTGTTTTTT. The V gene is TRBV30, the J gene TRBJ1-4; D is ambiguous. The germline CDR1 and CDR2 sequences are GTSNPN and SVGIG (reference sequence). The CDR3 has 16 residues. V lost 0 bases and J lost 8, with 19 bases in between.

The chain uses TRBV7-9 and TRBJ2-1, with 7 bases matching TRBD2. J lost 0 bases, V lost 5 bases, and 13 bases had no gene match. The CDR3 extends over 18 amino acids. Per the germline V gene, CDR1 is SEHNR and CDR2 is FQNEAQ (reference sequence). CDR3 DNA sequence: TGTGCCAGCAGCCGTACAACCCCTGGCGGGAGCTCCTACAATGAGCAGTTCTTC. The encoded protein is CASSRTTPGGSSYNEQFF.

This clone came up once. The chain carries TRBV6-1 and TRBJ2-7; 8 nucleotides line up with TRBD2. V lost 3 bases and J lost 3; bases outside the gene matches: 4. CDR1 MNHNS and CDR2 SASEGT come from the germline V gene. The CDR3 consists of 14 residues. As DNA, the CDR3 is TGTGCCAGCAGTGATCGTAGCGGGGTCTACGAGCAGTACTTC. This sequence encodes CASSDRSGVYEQYF.

The rearrangement joins TRBV6-5 to TRBJ2-5; 7 nucleotides agree with TRBD1. CDR1 is MNHEY, CDR2 SVGAGI, per germline. The CDR3 extends over 15 amino acids. After removal of 6 bases from V and 2 bases from J, the junction contained 9 bases not matched to a gene. CDR3 in amino acids: CASRPTLTGQETQYF. The CDR3, as DNA: TGTGCCAGCAGACCCACCCTGACAGGGCAAGAGACCCAGTACTTC.

The chain combines TRBV6-5 with TRBJ2-1; 9 bases line up with TRBD2. This CDR3 contains 15 residues. Germline-derived CDR1 and CDR2 are MNHEY and SVGAGI. J lost 6 bases, V lost 6 bases, and 9 bases had no gene match. Here the CDR3 DNA reads TGTGCCAGCAGAGCCGGGACTAGCAGTTTCAATGAGCAGTTCTTC. Translation gives CASRAGTSSFNEQFF.

V usage is TRBV30 and J usage is TRBJ2-7; 7 positions agree with TRBD1. V lost 1 base and J lost 7; bases outside the gene matches: 13. The CDR3 is 15 residues long. Per the germline V gene, CDR1 is GTSNPN and CDR2 is SVGIG (reference sequence). The CDR3 DNA follows: TGTGCCTGGAGTGCTTTGACAGGGATTCTAGAAGAGCAGTACTTC. Protein product: CAWSALTGILEEQYF.

Here the CDR3 DNA reads TGTGCCAGCAGCGCCCCGGGACAGGGTGGTGGGCCCCAGCATTTT. This sequence encodes CASSAPGQGGGPQHF. V usage is TRBV7-9 and J usage is TRBJ1-5; 9 positions agree with TRBD1. V lost 5 bases, J lost 9 bases, and 11 bases stayed unmatched. CDR3 length equals 15 residues. Germline loops: CDR1 SEHNR, CDR2 FQNEAQ (reference sequence).

V gene TRBV30 combines with J gene TRBJ2-1; possibly TRBD2 for D (7 bases). V dropped 5 bases and J dropped 0 bases, with 11 bases sitting between them. This CDR3 region has 14 residues. Germline V gives CDR1 GTSNPN, CDR2 SVGIG (reference sequence). In nucleotides, the CDR3 is TGTGCCTGGGAGGGGGGGATCTCCTACAATGAGCAGTTCTTC. Protein product: CAWEGGISYNEQFF.

Only a few counts were recorded for this clone. The V and J genes are TRBV2 and TRBJ1-2; 7 bases line up with TRBD1. The CDR3 is 17 amino acids. Per the germline V gene, CDR1 is SNHLY and CDR2 is FYNNEI. Trimming cost V 7 bases and J 12 bases; bases outside gene matches: 26. CDR3 sequence (DNA): TGTGCCAGCACCGCAAACAAACAATTAACAGGGGTTCACCGTAACACCTTC. This codes for CASTANKQLTGVHRNTF. Supplemented by reference TRBV2 and TRBJ1-2, the full variable domain reads EPEVTQTPSHQVTQMGQEVILRCVPISNHLYFYWYRQILGQKVEFLVSFYNNEISEKSEIFDDQFSVERPDGSNFTLKIRSTKLEDSAMYFCASTANKQLTGVHRNTFGSGTRLTVV.

This rearrangement joins TRBV7-8 to TRBJ2-1; D may be TRBD1 or TRBD2 (5 bases each). The CDR3 runs to 15 residues. The germline V gene has CDR1 SGHVS and CDR2 FQNEAQ. V lost 1 base and J lost 6, with 13 bases in between. CDR3: CASSLGLRERNEQFF. The CDR3, as DNA: TGTGCCAGCAGCTTAGGTCTCAGGGAGCGCAATGAGCAGTTCTTC.

This chain joins TRBV28 and TRBJ1-3, with D uncertain. The CDR3 totals 12 residues. The V end lost 2 bases, the J end lost 4 bases, and 3 bases lay between the germline ends. Germline CDR1 MDHEN, CDR2 SYDVKM. The CDR3: CASSLPGNTIYF. CDR3 sequence (DNA): TGTGCCAGCAGTTTACCCGGAAACACCATATATTTT.

With regard to this clone: At one boundary the junction diverges from the germline segment, which might be a read error. The chain employs TRBV20-1 and TRBJ1-2, with D tentatively TRBD1 (6 bases). Germline assignment: CDR1 DFQATT and CDR2 SNEGSKA (reference sequence). CDR3 size: 11 residues. The CDR3 loop is CSVQGGDGCTF. The CDR3 DNA reads as TGCAGCGTACAGGGAGGAGATGGCTGCACCTTC.

The chain recombines TRBV11-2 with TRBJ1-4, with a weak D call TRBD1 (5 bases). With 5 bases removed from V and 8 bases from J, the gap between germline ends came to 15 bases. CDR1 is SGHAT, CDR2 FQNNGV, per germline. The CDR3 contains 14 residues. The CDR3 bases are TGTGCCAGCAGCCCCTTGGTGGGACGGGAAAAACTGTTTTTT. It encodes CASSPLVGREKLFF.

This clone was seen once. The V gene is TRBV27, the J gene TRBJ1-4, with a tentative D call TRBD1 (6 bases). The V gene lost 2 bases and the J gene lost 2 bases, with 12 bases spanning the gap. Germline assignment: CDR1 MNHEY and CDR2 SMNVEV (reference sequence). This CDR3 region has 16 residues. This CDR3 is CASSLRGTRTNEKLFF. CDR3 bases: TGTGCCAGCAGTTTAAGGGGGACAAGGACTAATGAAAAACTGTTTTTT.

CDR3: CAWSFGRVYGYTF. DNA for the CDR3: TGTGCCTGGAGTTTTGGCAGGGTGTATGGCTACACCTTC. V usage is TRBV30 and J usage is TRBJ1-2; tentative D call: TRBD1 (5 bases). Germline CDR1 and CDR2: GTSNPN and SVGIG (reference sequence). Trimming removed 2 bases from V and 5 bases from J, with 12 bases in between. This CDR3 contains 13 residues. Combining the CDR3 with reference TRBV30 and TRBJ1-2 gives the whole variable domain SQTIHQWPATLVQPVGSPLSLECTVEGTSNPNLYWYRQAAGRGLQLLFYSVGIGQISSEVPQNLSASRPQDRQFILSSKKLLLSDSGFYLCAWSFGRVYGYTFGSGTRLTVV.

In this sample, this clone turned up a few times. J is TRBJ2-5 and V is TRBV7-2; D may be TRBD1 (7 bases). Germline V gene lookup returns CDR1 SGHTA and CDR2 FQGNSA. The CDR3 has 15 residues. V was clipped by 5 bases and J by 1 base, with 14 bases between them. CDR3 bases: TGTGCCAGCAGCCAGGGGGGCGGCCCCCAAGAGACCCAGTACTTC. Translation gives CASSQGGGPQETQYF.

The chain joins TRBV5-5 to TRBJ1-2; maybe TRBD1 (5 bases). Per germline, CDR1 SGHKS and CDR2 YYEKEE (reference sequence). The CDR3 has 14 amino acids. V was pared by 0 bases and J by 8 bases, with 14 bases between. CDR3 coding DNA: TGTGCCAGCAGCTTGGGGACACAATCTAAGGGCTACACCTTC. As protein: CASSLGTQSKGYTF.

This clone came up once. DNA of the CDR3: TGTGCCAGTAGTTCCCGGGCGTCAGGGCCCTTGATGTTGGCGCAGTATTTT. It codes for CASSSRASGPLMLAQYF. The chain links TRBV19 to TRBJ2-3; the D gene is possibly TRBD1 (5 bases). The germline V gene encodes CDR1 LNHDA and CDR2 SQIVND (reference sequence). Deletions cut 5 bases from V and 10 bases from J, with 28 bases between. The CDR3 contains 17 residues.

The chain employs TRBV9 and TRBJ2-2; D is undetermined. V dropped 0 bases and J dropped 3 bases, with 9 bases sitting between them. The CDR3 is 15 amino acids. Germline values: CDR1 SGDLS, CDR2 YYNGEE. CDR3 in amino acids: CASSVDGLYTGELFF. DNA for the CDR3: TGTGCCAGCAGCGTAGACGGGCTTTACACCGGGGAGCTGTTTTTT.

The chain employs TRBV7-8 and TRBJ1-3; D is unclear. Trimming cost V 1 base and J 0 bases, with 10 bases left between them. Looked up from germline, CDR1 is SGHVS and CDR2 is FQNEAQ. The CDR3 has 16 residues. The CDR3 nucleotides read TGTGCCAGCAGCTTAGTTGTGCAGAACTCTGGAAACACCATATATTTT. It encodes CASSLVVQNSGNTIYF. The full variable domain, completed using reference TRBV7-8 and TRBJ1-3, is GAGVSQSPRYKVAKRGQDVALRCDPISGHVSLFWYQQALGQGPEFLTYFQNEAQLDKSGLPSDRFFAERPEGSVSTLKIQRTQQEDSAVYLCASSLVVQNSGNTIYFGEGSWLTVV.

The V and J genes are TRBV28 and TRBJ1-1; possibly TRBD1 for D (6 bases). CDR1 is MDHEN and CDR2 is SYDVKM in the germline V gene. Trimming took off 6 bases at V and 2 bases at J, with 16 bases between the two ends. The CDR3 totals 15 residues. The CDR3 DNA follows: TGTGCCAGCAGCAAGGGGGGACCGTCCAACACTGAAGCTTTCTTT. It codes for CASSKGGPSNTEAFF.